The following is a T cell receptor beta chain sequence with its context. Its antigen is unknown. Trimming took 3 bases from V and 1 from J, leaving 10 bases between them. CDR1 and CDR2 (germline): SGHNT, YYREEE (reference sequence). The CDR3 sequence is 14 residues long. TCRdb keeps only in-frame clones here, not all; method: immunoSEQ multiplex PCR. This sample has tens of thousands of clones; 90% occur once, and the top ten carry approximately 37%. The sample originates from a study of T cell responses to AZD1222 COVID-19 vaccine. Study-wide results and caveats: Spike-specific TCRs gained breadth and depth after people received two AZD1222 doses. It was only after the peak T cell response that any repertoires were sampled.

This TCR was sampled from an adult who received the AZD1222 COVID-19 vaccine. The sample consisted of peripheral blood, taken 28 days after the second AZD1222 dose. The chain carries TRBV5-4 and TRBJ1-1; possible D gene TRBD1, 5 bases. CDR3 nucleotide sequence: TGTGCCAGCAGCTGGGGGGTCCAGAACACTGAAGCTTTCTTT. Amino acid sequence: CASSWGVQNTEAFF.